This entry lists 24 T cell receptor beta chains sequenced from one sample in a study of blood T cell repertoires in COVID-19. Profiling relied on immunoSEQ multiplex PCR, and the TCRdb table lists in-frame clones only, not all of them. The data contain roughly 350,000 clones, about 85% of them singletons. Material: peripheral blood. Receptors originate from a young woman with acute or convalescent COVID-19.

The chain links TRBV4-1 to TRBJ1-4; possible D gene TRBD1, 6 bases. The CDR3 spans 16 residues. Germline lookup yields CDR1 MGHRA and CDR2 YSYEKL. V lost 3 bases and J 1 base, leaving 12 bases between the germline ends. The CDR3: CASSHATGKTNEKLFF. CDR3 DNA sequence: TGCGCCAGCAGCCACGCTACAGGGAAAACTAATGAAAAACTGTTTTTT.

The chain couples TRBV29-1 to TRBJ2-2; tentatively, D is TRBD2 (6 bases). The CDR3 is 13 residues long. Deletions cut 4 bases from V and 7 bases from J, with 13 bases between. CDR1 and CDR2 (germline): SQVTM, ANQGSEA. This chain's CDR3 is CSVVATSGGELFF. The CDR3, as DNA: TGCAGCGTTGTGGCGACTAGTGGCGGGGAGCTGTTTTTT.

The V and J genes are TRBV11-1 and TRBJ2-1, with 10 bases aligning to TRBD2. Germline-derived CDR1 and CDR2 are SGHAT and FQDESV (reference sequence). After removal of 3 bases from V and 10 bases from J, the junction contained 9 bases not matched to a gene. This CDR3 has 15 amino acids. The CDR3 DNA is TGTGCCAGCAGCTTGGGGCTAGCGGGAGCGGCCGAGCAGTTCTTC. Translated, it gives CASSLGLAGAAEQFF.

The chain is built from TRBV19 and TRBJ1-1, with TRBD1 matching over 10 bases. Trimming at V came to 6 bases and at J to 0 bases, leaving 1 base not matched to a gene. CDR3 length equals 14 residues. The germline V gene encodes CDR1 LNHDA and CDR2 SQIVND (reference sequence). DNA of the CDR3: TGTGCCAGTAGGACAGGGGGCTTGAACACTGAAGCTTTCTTT. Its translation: CASRTGGLNTEAFF.

The CDR3 is CASRPADGSPEQFF. In nucleotides, the CDR3 is TGTGCCAGCCGACCAGCGGACGGGTCGCCTGAGCAGTTCTTC. V gene TRBV2 combines with J gene TRBJ2-1; D is possibly TRBD2 (5 bases). CDR1 is SNHLY and CDR2 is FYNNEI in the germline V gene. Trimming left V 8 bases short and J 9 bases short, with 20 bases between. The CDR3 covers 14 residues. The whole variable domain, remainder taken from reference TRBV2 and TRBJ2-1, is EPEVTQTPSHQVTQMGQEVILRCVPISNHLYFYWYRQILGQKVEFLVSFYNNEISEKSEIFDDQFSVERPDGSNFTLKIRSTKLEDSAMYFCASRPADGSPEQFFGPGTRLTVL.

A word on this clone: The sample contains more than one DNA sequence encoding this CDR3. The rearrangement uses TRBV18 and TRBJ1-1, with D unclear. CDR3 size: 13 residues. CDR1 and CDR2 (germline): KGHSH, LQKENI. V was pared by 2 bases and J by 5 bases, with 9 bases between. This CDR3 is CASSPRDGTEAFF. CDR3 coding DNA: TGTGCCAGCTCACCAAGAGACGGGACTGAAGCTTTCTTT. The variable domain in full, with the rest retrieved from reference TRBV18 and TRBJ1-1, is NAGVMQNPRHLVRRRGQEARLRCSPMKGHSHVYWYRQLPEEGLKFMVYLQKENIIDESGMPKERFSAEFPKEGPSILRIQQVVRGDSAAYFCASSPRDGTEAFFGQGTRLTVV.

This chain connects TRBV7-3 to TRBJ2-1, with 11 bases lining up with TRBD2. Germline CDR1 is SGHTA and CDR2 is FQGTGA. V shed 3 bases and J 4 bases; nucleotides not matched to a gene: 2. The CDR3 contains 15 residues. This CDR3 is CASSFTSGGYNEQFF. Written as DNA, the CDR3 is TGTGCCAGCAGCTTTACTAGCGGGGGTTACAATGAGCAGTTCTTC. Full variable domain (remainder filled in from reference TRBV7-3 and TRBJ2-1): GAGVSQTPSNKVTEKGKYVELRCDPISGHTALYWYRQSLGQGPEFLIYFQGTGAADDSGLPNDRFFAVRPEGSVSTLKIQRTERGDSAVYLCASSFTSGGYNEQFFGPGTRLTVL.

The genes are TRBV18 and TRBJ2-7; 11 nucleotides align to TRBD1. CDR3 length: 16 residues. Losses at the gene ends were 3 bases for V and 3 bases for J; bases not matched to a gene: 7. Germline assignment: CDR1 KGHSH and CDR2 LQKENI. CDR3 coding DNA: TGTGCCAGCTCACCTAGCCGCGGGACAGGGGGCTACGAGCAGTACTTC. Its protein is CASSPSRGTGGYEQYF.

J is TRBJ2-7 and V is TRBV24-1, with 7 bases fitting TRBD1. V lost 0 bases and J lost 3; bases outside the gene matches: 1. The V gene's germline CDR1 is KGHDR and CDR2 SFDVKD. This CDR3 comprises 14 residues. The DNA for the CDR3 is TGTGCCACCAGTGATTTGTACAGGGGCTACGAGCAGTACTTC. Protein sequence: CATSDLYRGYEQYF.

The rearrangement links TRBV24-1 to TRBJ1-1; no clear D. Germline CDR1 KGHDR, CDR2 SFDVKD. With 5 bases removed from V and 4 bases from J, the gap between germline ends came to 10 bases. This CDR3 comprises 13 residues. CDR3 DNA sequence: TGTGCCACCAGTGGGGGTGGAGGCACTGAAGCTTTCTTT. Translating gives CATSGGGGTEAFF.

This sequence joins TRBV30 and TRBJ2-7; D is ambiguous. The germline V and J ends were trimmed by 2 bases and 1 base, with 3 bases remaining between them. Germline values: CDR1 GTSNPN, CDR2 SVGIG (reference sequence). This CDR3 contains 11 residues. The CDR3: CAWSLSYEQYF. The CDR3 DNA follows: TGTGCCTGGAGTCTATCCTACGAGCAGTACTTC.

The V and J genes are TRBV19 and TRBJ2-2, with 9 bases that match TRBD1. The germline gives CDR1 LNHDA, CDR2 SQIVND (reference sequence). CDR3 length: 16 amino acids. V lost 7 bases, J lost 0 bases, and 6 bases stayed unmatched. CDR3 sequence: CASMRTGAPNTGELFF. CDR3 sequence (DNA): TGTGCCAGTATGCGGACAGGGGCCCCGAACACCGGGGAGCTGTTTTTT. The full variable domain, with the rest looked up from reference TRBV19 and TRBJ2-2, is DGGITQSPKYLFRKEGQNVTLSCEQNLNHDAMYWYRQDPGQGLRLIYYSQIVNDFQKGDIAEGYSVSREKKESFPLTVTSAQKNPTAFYLCASMRTGAPNTGELFFGEGSRLTVL.

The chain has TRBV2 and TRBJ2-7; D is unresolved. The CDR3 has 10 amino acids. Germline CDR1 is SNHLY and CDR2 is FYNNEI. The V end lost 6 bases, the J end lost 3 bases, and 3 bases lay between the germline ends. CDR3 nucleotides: TGTGCCAGCAGCGGCTACGAGCAGTACTTC. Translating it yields CASSGYEQYF.

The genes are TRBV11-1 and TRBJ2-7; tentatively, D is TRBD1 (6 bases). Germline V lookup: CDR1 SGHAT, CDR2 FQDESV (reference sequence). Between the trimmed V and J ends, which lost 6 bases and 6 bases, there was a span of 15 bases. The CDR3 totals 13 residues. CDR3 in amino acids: CASSFFGQIEQYF. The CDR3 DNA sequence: TGTGCCAGCAGTTTCTTCGGACAGATCGAGCAGTACTTC.

The CDR3 bases are TGTGCCAGCAGCTACAGGGACCATGAGCAGTTCTTC. Protein product: CASSYRDHEQFF. V is TRBV4-2 and J is TRBJ2-1; D may be TRBD1 (6 bases). CDR3 length: 12 amino acids. Looked up from germline, CDR1 is LGHNA and CDR2 is YNFKEQ. The V and J ends lost 5 bases and 8 bases respectively, with 10 bases between them.

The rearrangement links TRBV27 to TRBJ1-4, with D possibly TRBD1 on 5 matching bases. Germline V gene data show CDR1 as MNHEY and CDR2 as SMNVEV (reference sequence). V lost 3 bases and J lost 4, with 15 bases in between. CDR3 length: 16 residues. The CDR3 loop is CASSFSPTDNNEKLFF. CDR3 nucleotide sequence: TGTGCCAGCAGTTTTTCGCCGACAGACAATAATGAAAAACTGTTTTTT.

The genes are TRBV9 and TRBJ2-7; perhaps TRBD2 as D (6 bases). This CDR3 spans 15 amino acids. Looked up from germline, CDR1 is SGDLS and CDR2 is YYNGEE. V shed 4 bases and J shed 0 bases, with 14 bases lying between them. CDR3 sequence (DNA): TGTGCCAGCAGCCCACCTGGGGGGAGCTCCTACGAGCAGTACTTC. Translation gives CASSPPGGSSYEQYF.

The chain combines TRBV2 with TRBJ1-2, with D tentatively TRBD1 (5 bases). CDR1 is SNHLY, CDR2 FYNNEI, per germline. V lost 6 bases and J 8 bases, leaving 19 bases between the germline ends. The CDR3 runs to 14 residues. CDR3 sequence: CASRSRTGEGGYTF. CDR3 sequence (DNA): TGTGCCAGCAGGTCGCGGACGGGGGAGGGAGGCTACACCTTC.

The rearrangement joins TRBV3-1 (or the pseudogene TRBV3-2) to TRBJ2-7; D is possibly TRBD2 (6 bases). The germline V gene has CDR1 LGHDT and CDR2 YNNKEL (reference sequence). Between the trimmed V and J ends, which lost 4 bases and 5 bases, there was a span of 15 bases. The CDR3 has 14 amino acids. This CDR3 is CASSRGGVRDEQYF. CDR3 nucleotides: TGTGCCAGCAGCCGGGGCGGGGTAAGGGACGAGCAGTACTTC.

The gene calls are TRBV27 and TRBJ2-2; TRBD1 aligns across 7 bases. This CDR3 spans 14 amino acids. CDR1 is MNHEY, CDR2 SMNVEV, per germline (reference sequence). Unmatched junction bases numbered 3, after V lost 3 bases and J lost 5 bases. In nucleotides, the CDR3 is TGTGCCAGCAGTTTTGGGACAGAGACCGGGGAGCTGTTTTTT. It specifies CASSFGTETGELFF.

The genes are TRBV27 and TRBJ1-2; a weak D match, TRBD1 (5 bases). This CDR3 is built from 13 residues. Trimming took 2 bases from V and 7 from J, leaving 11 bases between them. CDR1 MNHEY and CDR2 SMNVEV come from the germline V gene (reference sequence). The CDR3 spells CASSLIGQGGYTF. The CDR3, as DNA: TGTGCCAGCAGTTTAATAGGTCAGGGTGGCTACACCTTC.

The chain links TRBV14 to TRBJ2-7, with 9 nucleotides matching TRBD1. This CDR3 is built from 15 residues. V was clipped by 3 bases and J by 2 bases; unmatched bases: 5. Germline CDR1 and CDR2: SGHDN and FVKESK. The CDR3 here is CASSHRDRVAYEQYF. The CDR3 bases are TGTGCCAGCAGCCATAGGGACAGGGTGGCCTACGAGCAGTACTTC.

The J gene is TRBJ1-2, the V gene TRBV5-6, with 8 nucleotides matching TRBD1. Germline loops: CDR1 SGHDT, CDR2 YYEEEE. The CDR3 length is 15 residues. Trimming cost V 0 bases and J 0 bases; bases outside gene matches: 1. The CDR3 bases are TGTGCCAGCAGCTTGGCAGGGGGCTCTAACTATGGCTACACCTTC. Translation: CASSLAGGSNYGYTF.

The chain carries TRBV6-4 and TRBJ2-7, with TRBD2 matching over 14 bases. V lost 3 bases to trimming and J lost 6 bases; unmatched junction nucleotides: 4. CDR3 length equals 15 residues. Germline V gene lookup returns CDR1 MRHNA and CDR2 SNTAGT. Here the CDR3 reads CASSETSGGASEQYF. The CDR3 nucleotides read TGTGCCAGCAGTGAGACTAGCGGGGGGGCCTCCGAGCAGTACTTC.